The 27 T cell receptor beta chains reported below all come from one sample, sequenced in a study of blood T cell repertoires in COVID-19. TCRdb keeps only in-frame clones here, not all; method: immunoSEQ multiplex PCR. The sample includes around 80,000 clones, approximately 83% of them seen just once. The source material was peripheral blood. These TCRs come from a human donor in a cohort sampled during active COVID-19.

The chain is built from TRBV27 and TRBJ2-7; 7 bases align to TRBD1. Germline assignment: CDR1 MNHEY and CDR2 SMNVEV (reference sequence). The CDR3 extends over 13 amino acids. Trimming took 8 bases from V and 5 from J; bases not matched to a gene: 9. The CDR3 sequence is CASSLTGDHEQYF. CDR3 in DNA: TGTGCCAGCTCCCTCACAGGGGACCACGAGCAGTACTTC.

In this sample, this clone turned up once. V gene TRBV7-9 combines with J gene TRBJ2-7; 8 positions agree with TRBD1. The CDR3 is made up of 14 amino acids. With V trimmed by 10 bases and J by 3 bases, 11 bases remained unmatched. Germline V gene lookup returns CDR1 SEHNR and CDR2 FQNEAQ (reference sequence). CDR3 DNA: TGTGCCACCCGCACCGCAGGGGGCAGCTACGAGCAGTACTTC. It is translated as CATRTAGGSYEQYF.

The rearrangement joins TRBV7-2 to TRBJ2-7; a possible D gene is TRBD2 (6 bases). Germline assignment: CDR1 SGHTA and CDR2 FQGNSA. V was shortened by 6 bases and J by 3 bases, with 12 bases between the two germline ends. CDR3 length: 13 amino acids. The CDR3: CASREPGLYEQYF. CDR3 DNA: TGTGCCAGCAGAGAGCCGGGACTCTACGAGCAGTACTTC.

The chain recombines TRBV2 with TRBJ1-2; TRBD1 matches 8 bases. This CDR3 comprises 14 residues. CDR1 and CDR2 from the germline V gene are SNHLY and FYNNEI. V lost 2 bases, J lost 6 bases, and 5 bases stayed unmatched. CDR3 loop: CASSETRGQDGYTF. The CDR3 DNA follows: TGTGCCAGCAGTGAAACCAGGGGGCAGGATGGCTACACCTTC.

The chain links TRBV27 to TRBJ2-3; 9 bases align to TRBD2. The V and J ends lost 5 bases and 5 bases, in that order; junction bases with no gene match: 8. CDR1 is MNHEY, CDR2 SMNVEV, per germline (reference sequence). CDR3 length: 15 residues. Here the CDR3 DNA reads TGTGCCAGCAGTACCGGGACTAGCAGGGTAGATACGCAGTATTTT. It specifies CASSTGTSRVDTQYF.

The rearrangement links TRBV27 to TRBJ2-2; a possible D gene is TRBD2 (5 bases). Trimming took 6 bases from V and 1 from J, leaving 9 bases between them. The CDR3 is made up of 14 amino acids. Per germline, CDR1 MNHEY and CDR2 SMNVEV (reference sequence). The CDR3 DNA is TGTGCCAGCAGAAAAGCGGTGAACACCGGGGAGCTGTTTTTT. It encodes CASRKAVNTGELFF.

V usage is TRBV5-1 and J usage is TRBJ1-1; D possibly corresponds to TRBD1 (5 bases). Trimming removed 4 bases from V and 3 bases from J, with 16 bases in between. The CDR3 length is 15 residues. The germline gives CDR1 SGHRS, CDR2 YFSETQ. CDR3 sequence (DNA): TGCGCCAGCAGCGCGGACCTAGACAGTTACACTGAAGCTTTCTTT. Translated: CASSADLDSYTEAFF. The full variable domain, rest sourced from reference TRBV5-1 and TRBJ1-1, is KAGVTQTPRYLIKTRGQQVTLSCSPISGHRSVSWYQQTPGQGLQFLFEYFSETQRNKGNFPGRFSGRQFSNSRSEMNVSTLELGDSALYLCASSADLDSYTEAFFGQGTRLTVV.

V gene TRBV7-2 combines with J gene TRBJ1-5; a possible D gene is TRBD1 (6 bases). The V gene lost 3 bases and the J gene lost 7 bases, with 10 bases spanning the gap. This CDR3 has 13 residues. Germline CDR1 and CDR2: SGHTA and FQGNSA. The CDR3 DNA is TGTGCCAGCAGCTTGCAGGGGCCCCAGCCCCAGCATTTT. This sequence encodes CASSLQGPQPQHF.

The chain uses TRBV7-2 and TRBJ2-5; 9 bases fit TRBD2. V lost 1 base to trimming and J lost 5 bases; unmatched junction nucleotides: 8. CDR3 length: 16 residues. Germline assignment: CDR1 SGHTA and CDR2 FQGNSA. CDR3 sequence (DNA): TGTGCCAGCAGCTTAGGGGCGGGGGGGCGTATGGAGACCCAGTACTTC. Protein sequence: CASSLGAGGRMETQYF.

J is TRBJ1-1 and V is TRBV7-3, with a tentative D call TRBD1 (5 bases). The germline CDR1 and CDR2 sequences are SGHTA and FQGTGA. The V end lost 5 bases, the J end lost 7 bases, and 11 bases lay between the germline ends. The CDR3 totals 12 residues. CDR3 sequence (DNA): TGTGCCAGCAGCCAACTGGGGGGTGAAGCTTTCTTT. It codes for CASSQLGGEAFF.

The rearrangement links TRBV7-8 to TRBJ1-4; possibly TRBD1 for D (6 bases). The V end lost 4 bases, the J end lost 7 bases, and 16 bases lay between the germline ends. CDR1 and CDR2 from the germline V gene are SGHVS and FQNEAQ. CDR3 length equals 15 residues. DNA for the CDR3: TGTGCCAGCAGCTCACAGGGTGGTTTCCCTGAAAAACTGTTTTTT. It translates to CASSSQGGFPEKLFF.

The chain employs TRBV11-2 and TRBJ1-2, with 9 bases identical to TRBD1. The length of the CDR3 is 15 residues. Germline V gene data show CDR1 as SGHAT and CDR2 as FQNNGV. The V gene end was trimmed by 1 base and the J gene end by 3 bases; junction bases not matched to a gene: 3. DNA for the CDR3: TGTGCCAGCAGCTTAGGGGGGACAGGGTACTATGGCTACACCTTC. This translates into CASSLGGTGYYGYTF.

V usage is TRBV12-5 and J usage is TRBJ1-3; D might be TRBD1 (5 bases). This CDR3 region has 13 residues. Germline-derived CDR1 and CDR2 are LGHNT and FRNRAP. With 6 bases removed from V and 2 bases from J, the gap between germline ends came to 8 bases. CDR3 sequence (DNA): TGTGCTAGTGGCTGGACAACTGGAAACACCATATATTTT. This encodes CASGWTTGNTIYF.

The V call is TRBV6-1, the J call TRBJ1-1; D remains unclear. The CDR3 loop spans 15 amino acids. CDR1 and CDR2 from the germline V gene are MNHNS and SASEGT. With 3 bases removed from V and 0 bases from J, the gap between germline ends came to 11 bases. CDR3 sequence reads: CASSDPAGLNTEAFF. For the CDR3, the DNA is TGTGCCAGCAGTGACCCCGCGGGCTTGAACACTGAAGCTTTCTTT.

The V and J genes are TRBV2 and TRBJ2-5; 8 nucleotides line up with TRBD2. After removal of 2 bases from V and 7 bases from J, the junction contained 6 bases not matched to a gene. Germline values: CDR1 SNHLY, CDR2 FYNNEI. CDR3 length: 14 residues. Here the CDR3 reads CASSERTGGGTQYF. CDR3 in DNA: TGTGCCAGCAGTGAAAGAACGGGAGGGGGGACCCAGTACTTC.

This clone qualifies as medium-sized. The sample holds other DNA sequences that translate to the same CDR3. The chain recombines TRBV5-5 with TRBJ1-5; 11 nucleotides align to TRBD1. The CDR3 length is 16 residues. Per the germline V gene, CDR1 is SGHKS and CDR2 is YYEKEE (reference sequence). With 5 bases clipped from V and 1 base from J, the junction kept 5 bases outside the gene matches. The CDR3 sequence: CASRRTGGESNQPQHF. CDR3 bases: TGTGCCAGCAGGCGGACAGGGGGCGAAAGCAATCAGCCCCAGCATTTT. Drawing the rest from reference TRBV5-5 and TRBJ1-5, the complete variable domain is DAGVTQSPTHLIKTRGQQVTLRCSPISGHKSVSWYQQVLGQGPQFIFQYYEKEERGRGNFPDRFSARQFPNYSSELNVNALLLGDSALYLCASRRTGGESNQPQHFGDGTRLSIL.

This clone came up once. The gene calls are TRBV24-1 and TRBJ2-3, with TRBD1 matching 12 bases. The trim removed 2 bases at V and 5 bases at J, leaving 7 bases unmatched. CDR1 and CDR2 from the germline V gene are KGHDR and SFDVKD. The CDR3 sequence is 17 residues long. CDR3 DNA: TGTGCCACCAGTGATTCCTCGGGACAGGGGGCAGGAGATACGCAGTATTTT. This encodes CATSDSSGQGAGDTQYF.

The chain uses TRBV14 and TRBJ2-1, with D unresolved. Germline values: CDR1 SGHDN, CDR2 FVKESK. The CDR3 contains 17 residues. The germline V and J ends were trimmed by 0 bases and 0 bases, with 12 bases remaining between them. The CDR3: CASSQDLPRSSYNEQFF. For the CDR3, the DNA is TGTGCCAGCAGCCAAGATTTGCCCAGAAGCTCCTACAATGAGCAGTTCTTC.

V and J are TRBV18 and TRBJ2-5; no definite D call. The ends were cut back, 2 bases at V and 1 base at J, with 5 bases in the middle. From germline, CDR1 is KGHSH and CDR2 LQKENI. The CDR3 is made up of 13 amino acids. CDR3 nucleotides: TGTGCCAGCTCACCAATCAGCCAAGAGACCCAGTACTTC. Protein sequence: CASSPISQETQYF.

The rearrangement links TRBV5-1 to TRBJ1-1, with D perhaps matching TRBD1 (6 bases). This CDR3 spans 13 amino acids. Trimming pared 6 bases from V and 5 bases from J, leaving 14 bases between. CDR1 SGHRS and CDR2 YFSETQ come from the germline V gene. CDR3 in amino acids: CASNTGRGTEAFF. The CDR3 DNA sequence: TGCGCCAGCAACACAGGGAGGGGTACTGAAGCTTTCTTT.

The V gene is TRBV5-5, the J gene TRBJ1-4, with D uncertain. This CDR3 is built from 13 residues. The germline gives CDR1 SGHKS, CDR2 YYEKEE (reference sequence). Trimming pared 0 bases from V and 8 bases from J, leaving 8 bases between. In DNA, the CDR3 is TGTGCCAGCAGCTTGGACGGGAGGGAAAAACTGTTTTTT. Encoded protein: CASSLDGREKLFF.

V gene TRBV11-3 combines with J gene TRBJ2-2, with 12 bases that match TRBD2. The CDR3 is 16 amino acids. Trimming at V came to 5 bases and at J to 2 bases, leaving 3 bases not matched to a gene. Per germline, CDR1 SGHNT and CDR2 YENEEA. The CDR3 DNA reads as TGTGCCAGCAGCACTAGCGGGAGGAGCAACACCGGGGAGCTGTTTTTT. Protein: CASSTSGRSNTGELFF. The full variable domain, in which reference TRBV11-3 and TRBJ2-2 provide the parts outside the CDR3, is EAGVVQSPRYKIIEKKQPVAFWCNPISGHNTLYWYLQNLGQGPELLIRYENEEAVDDSQLPKDRFSAERLKGVDSTLKIQPAELGDSAVYLCASSTSGRSNTGELFFGEGSRLTVL.

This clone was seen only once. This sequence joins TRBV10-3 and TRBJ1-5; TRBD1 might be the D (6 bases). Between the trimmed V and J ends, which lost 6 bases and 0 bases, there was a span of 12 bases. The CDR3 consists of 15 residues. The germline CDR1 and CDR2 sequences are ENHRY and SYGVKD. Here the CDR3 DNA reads TGTGCCATCAGACAGGGAAGGGATAGCAATCAGCCCCAGCATTTT. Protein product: CAIRQGRDSNQPQHF.

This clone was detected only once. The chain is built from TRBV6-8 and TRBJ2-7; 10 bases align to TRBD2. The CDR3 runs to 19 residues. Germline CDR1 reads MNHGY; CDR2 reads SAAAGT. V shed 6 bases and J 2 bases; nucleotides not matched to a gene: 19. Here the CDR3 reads CASSRPWLAGEGNPYEQYF. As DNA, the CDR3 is TGTGCCAGCAGCCGCCCATGGCTAGCGGGAGAAGGAAACCCCTACGAGCAGTACTTC.

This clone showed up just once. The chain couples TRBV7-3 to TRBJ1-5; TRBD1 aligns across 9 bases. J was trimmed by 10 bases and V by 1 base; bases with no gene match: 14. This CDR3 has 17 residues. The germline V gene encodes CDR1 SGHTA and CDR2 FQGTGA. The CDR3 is CASSLITGGDREGPQHF. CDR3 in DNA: TGTGCCAGCAGCTTAATAACAGGAGGGGACAGGGAGGGCCCCCAGCATTTT.

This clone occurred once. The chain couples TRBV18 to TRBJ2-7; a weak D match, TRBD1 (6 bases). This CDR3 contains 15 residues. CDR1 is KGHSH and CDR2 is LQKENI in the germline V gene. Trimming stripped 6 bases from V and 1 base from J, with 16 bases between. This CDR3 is CASSPGQGQSYEQYF. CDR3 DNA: TGTGCCAGCTCCCCGGGGCAGGGACAATCCTACGAGCAGTACTTC.

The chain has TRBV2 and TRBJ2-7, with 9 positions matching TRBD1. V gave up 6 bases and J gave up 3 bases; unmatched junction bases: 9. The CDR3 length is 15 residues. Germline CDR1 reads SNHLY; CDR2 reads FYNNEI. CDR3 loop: CASSGGTGKFYEQYF. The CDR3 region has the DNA TGTGCCAGCAGCGGAGGGACAGGGAAGTTCTACGAGCAGTACTTC.